The 25 T cell receptor beta chains below were found in one sample sequenced in a study of blood T cell repertoires in COVID-19. Profiling relied on immunoSEQ multiplex PCR, and the TCRdb table lists in-frame clones only, not all of them. This repertoire shows about 100,000 clones, roughly 75% found once; its top ten account for 7.5% to 9.5%. Sequencing was done on a sample of peripheral blood. These receptor sequences come from a man aged 45-60 years who had recovered from COVID-19.

The chain uses TRBV3-1 (or the pseudogene TRBV3-2) and TRBJ2-5, with D possibly TRBD1 on 7 matching bases. V was shortened by 3 bases and J by 3 bases, with 17 bases between the two germline ends. This CDR3 contains 16 residues. Germline CDR1 LGHDT, CDR2 YNNKEL (reference sequence). CDR3 DNA: TGTGCCAGCAGCCAGTATGGGCAGGGGGGAAAAGAGACCCAGTACTTC. The encoded protein is CASSQYGQGGKETQYF.

Only one count was recorded for this clone. This sequence joins TRBV11-2 and TRBJ1-1; no definite D call. V gave up 2 bases and J gave up 1 base, with 11 bases separating them. CDR3 length: 15 residues. CDR1 SGHAT and CDR2 FQNNGV come from the germline V gene. The CDR3 bases are TGTGCCAGCAGCTTACCCCCGGGAAGGAACACTGAAGCTTTCTTT. It translates to CASSLPPGRNTEAFF.

This rearrangement joins TRBV28 to TRBJ2-7; 7 nucleotides agree with TRBD2. The CDR3 contains 13 residues. Germline V gene data show CDR1 as MDHEN and CDR2 as SYDVKM. V gave up 10 bases and J gave up 2 bases; unmatched junction bases: 8. CDR3 bases: TGTGCCACAAGCGGGACTCCCACCTACGAGCAGTACTTC. This sequence encodes CATSGTPTYEQYF.

The chain is built from TRBV7-9 and TRBJ2-7; TRBD2 agrees at 12 bases. With 5 bases clipped from V and 3 bases from J, the junction kept 8 bases outside the gene matches. Germline-derived CDR1 and CDR2 are SEHNR and FQNEAQ (reference sequence). The CDR3 consists of 16 residues. CDR3 in DNA: TGTGCCAGCAGCCCCGTAGGACTAGCGGGGCTCTACGAGCAGTACTTC. Translating it yields CASSPVGLAGLYEQYF.

This CDR3 reads CASSQDDRGYSPLHF. The CDR3 bases are TGCGCCAGCAGCCAAGATGACAGGGGGTATTCACCCCTCCACTTT. The chain employs TRBV4-1 and TRBJ1-6; 9 bases are a match to TRBD1. The germline CDR1 and CDR2 sequences are MGHRA and YSYEKL. V gave up 0 bases and J gave up 8 bases; unmatched junction bases: 2. The CDR3 covers 15 residues.

This chain uses TRBV11-1 with TRBJ2-1; TRBD2 agrees at 9 bases. The CDR3 spans 15 residues. The junction had 8 bases not matched to a gene; V was cut back by 4 bases and J by 7 bases. CDR1 SGHAT and CDR2 FQDESV come from the germline V gene (reference sequence). The CDR3 sequence is CASSSVGGRGNEQFF. In DNA form, the CDR3 reads TGTGCCAGCAGCTCGGTGGGCGGGAGGGGGAATGAGCAGTTCTTC.

The chain has TRBV4-1 and TRBJ1-1; no firm D call. CDR1 MGHRA and CDR2 YSYEKL come from the germline V gene. The CDR3 loop spans 15 amino acids. V shed 3 bases and J shed 0 bases, with 11 bases lying between them. The CDR3 loop reads CASSHSTAMNTEAFF. The CDR3 region has the DNA TGCGCCAGCAGCCATAGCACGGCAATGAACACTGAAGCTTTCTTT.

The J gene is TRBJ2-5, the V gene TRBV5-1; TRBD2 matches 11 bases. The CDR3 is 15 residues long. In germline, CDR1 is SGHRS, CDR2 YFSETQ. Trimming cost V 4 bases and J 4 bases; bases outside gene matches: 6. CDR3 amino acids: CASSPGLAGIETQYF. CDR3 DNA sequence: TGCGCCAGCAGCCCAGGACTAGCGGGCATAGAGACCCAGTACTTC.

V is TRBV5-1 and J is TRBJ2-3, with TRBD1 matching over 9 bases. V gave up 9 bases and J gave up 1 base; unmatched junction bases: 3. Germline CDR1 SGHRS, CDR2 YFSETQ. The CDR3 spans 13 residues. CDR3 loop: CATRTGGTDTQYF. Written as DNA, the CDR3 is TGCGCCACCCGGACAGGGGGCACAGATACGCAGTATTTT.

The chain employs TRBV19 and TRBJ2-1; 9 bases align to TRBD2. Germline V gene data show CDR1 as LNHDA and CDR2 as SQIVND (reference sequence). The CDR3 consists of 15 residues. Germline trimming cut 4 bases from V and 1 base from J; bases unmatched to any gene: 2. CDR3 sequence: CASSTLAGSYNEQFF. CDR3 DNA: TGTGCCAGTAGTACCCTAGCGGGGTCCTACAATGAGCAGTTCTTC.

The chain employs TRBV7-6 and TRBJ2-3; 10 bases map to TRBD2. This CDR3 is built from 18 residues. Germline values: CDR1 SGHVS, CDR2 FNYEAQ. With V trimmed by 7 bases and J by 4 bases, 17 bases remained unmatched. The CDR3 sequence: CASTLLRTSGAVPDTQYF. In DNA form, the CDR3 reads TGTGCCAGCACCCTCCTCCGGACTAGCGGTGCGGTGCCAGATACGCAGTATTTT.

The V call is TRBV7-3, the J call TRBJ2-1; D ambiguous. The CDR3 covers 13 residues. Deletions cut 1 base from V and 11 bases from J, with 12 bases between. Germline CDR1 is SGHTA and CDR2 is FQGTGA. The CDR3 coding sequence is TGTGCCAGCAGCTTAAGGCGGCTAAGTAAGCAGTTCTTC. This translates into CASSLRRLSKQFF.

This clone appeared once. V and J are TRBV5-1 and TRBJ2-7; 7 nucleotides line up with TRBD1. The CDR3 length is 17 residues. V lost 2 bases to trimming and J lost 0 bases; unmatched junction nucleotides: 11. From germline, CDR1 is SGHRS and CDR2 YFSETQ. As DNA, the CDR3 is TGCGCCAGCAGCTTAAGGAATTCCGGACAGGTCTCCTACGAGCAGTACTTC. Its protein product is CASSLRNSGQVSYEQYF.

The chain uses TRBV24-1 and TRBJ1-5; D is uncertain. Per germline, CDR1 KGHDR and CDR2 SFDVKD. Trimming removed 2 bases at V and 6 bases at J, with 10 bases between. The CDR3 extends over 14 amino acids. For the CDR3, the DNA is TGTGCCACCAGTGATTCGAGGGTCAGTCAGCCCCAGCATTTT. Residues: CATSDSRVSQPQHF.

The chain joins TRBV20-1 to TRBJ2-1; TRBD2 might be the D (6 bases). Looked up from germline, CDR1 is DFQATT and CDR2 is SNEGSKA (reference sequence). V was shortened by 3 bases and J by 0 bases, with 12 bases between the two germline ends. This CDR3 has 15 residues. CDR3 nucleotide sequence: TGCAGTGCTAGTGTCGGGAGCGGCTCCTACAATGAGCAGTTCTTC. This sequence encodes CSASVGSGSYNEQFF.

The rearrangement uses TRBV6-4 and TRBJ2-1, with TRBD2 as a possible D gene (6 bases). CDR1 and CDR2 from the germline V gene are MRHNA and SNTAGT. The CDR3 sequence is 14 residues long. V was cut by 5 bases and J by 6 bases, with 14 bases left in between. This chain's CDR3 is CASSPRWGGNEQFF. The CDR3 bases are TGTGCCAGCAGTCCACGATGGGGAGGCAATGAGCAGTTCTTC.

V and J are TRBV7-2 and TRBJ2-7, with 8 nucleotides matching TRBD1. Unmatched junction bases numbered 9, after V lost 5 bases and J lost 6 bases. This CDR3 region has 14 residues. CDR1 and CDR2 from the germline V gene are SGHTA and FQGNSA. The CDR3 DNA sequence: TGTGCCAGCAGCCTAAACAGGGGGGTTGGCGAGCAGTACTTC. Protein product: CASSLNRGVGEQYF.

This clone has just a few counts. The gene calls are TRBV4-1 and TRBJ1-2, with 9 nucleotides matching TRBD1. Per the germline V gene, CDR1 is MGHRA and CDR2 is YSYEKL. This CDR3 has 13 amino acids. J gave up 7 bases and V 3 bases, and 3 bases lay outside the gene matches. Here the CDR3 reads CASSHTGGGGYTF. CDR3 DNA: TGCGCCAGCAGCCATACAGGGGGCGGTGGCTACACCTTC.

V is TRBV4-2 and J is TRBJ2-6; perhaps TRBD1 as D (6 bases). Trimming pared 1 base from V and 3 bases from J, leaving 16 bases between. The CDR3 extends over 18 amino acids. Looked up from germline, CDR1 is LGHNA and CDR2 is YNFKEQ. The CDR3 DNA follows: TGTGCCAGCAGCCAAGTCACCACAGGGAGTCTTGGGGCCAACGTCCTGACTTTC. This encodes CASSQVTTGSLGANVLTF.

The chain has TRBV3-1 (or the pseudogene TRBV3-2) and TRBJ2-1; TRBD2 matches at 11 bases. The CDR3 runs to 15 residues. The V gene's germline CDR1 is LGHDT and CDR2 YNNKEL (reference sequence). The V gene end was trimmed by 4 bases and the J gene end by 8 bases; junction bases not matched to a gene: 7. The CDR3, as DNA: TGTGCCAGCAGCCGGCTACTAGCGGGAGTATATGAGCAGTTCTTC. It translates to CASSRLLAGVYEQFF.

The CDR3 DNA reads as TGTGCCACCAGCGCGCCGGGACTAGCCAATGAGCAGTTCTTC. The encoded protein is CATSAPGLANEQFF. This rearrangement joins TRBV15 to TRBJ2-1, with 9 bases identical to TRBD2. The V segment lost 5 bases and the J segment 6 bases; nucleotides outside the gene matches: 5. The CDR3 covers 14 residues. In germline, CDR1 is LNHNV, CDR2 YYDKDF (reference sequence). The full variable domain, with the rest looked up from reference TRBV15 and TRBJ2-1, is DAMVIQNPRYQVTQFGKPVTLSCSQTLNHNVMYWYQQKSSQAPKLLFHYYDKDFNNEADTPDNFQSRRPNTSFCFLDIRSPGLGDTAMYLCATSAPGLANEQFFGPGTRLTVL.

The V gene is TRBV15, the J gene TRBJ2-5; possible D gene TRBD2, 6 bases. In germline, CDR1 is LNHNV, CDR2 YYDKDF (reference sequence). V lost 1 base, J lost 4 bases, and 13 bases lay in between. CDR3 size: 15 residues. CDR3 sequence reads: CATSRGAGNGETQYF. The CDR3 region has the DNA TGTGCCACCAGCAGAGGGGCGGGAAATGGAGAGACCCAGTACTTC. The full variable domain, in which reference TRBV15 and TRBJ2-5 provide the parts outside the CDR3, is DAMVIQNPRYQVTQFGKPVTLSCSQTLNHNVMYWYQQKSSQAPKLLFHYYDKDFNNEADTPDNFQSRRPNTSFCFLDIRSPGLGDTAMYLCATSRGAGNGETQYFGPGTRLLVL.

The chain is built from TRBV18 and TRBJ2-3; possibly TRBD2 for D (5 bases). The germline V and J ends were trimmed by 0 bases and 0 bases, with 10 bases remaining between them. The CDR3 has 16 amino acids. Germline V gene data show CDR1 as KGHSH and CDR2 as LQKENI. The CDR3: CASSPPDGVSTDTQYF. The CDR3 nucleotides are TGTGCCAGCTCACCACCGGACGGGGTTAGCACAGATACGCAGTATTTT.

This clone was seen ten or more times. V and J are TRBV3-1 (or the pseudogene TRBV3-2) and TRBJ2-2, with 7 bases identical to TRBD2. Trimming removed 4 bases from V and 3 bases from J; junction bases left unmatched: 2. This CDR3 has 14 amino acids. Germline-derived CDR1 and CDR2 are LGHDT and YNNKEL (reference sequence). The CDR3 is CASSPLADTGELFF. CDR3 in DNA: TGTGCCAGCAGCCCCCTAGCGGACACCGGGGAGCTGTTTTTT.

The chain is built from TRBV19 and TRBJ2-7, with 14 nucleotides matching TRBD2. The V and J ends lost 4 bases and 3 bases, in that order; junction bases with no gene match: 8. The CDR3 has 17 amino acids. CDR1 and CDR2 (germline): LNHDA, SQIVND (reference sequence). The CDR3 here is CASSTGLAGGGYYEQYF. CDR3 nucleotide sequence: TGTGCCAGTAGTACCGGACTAGCGGGAGGCGGCTACTACGAGCAGTACTTC.